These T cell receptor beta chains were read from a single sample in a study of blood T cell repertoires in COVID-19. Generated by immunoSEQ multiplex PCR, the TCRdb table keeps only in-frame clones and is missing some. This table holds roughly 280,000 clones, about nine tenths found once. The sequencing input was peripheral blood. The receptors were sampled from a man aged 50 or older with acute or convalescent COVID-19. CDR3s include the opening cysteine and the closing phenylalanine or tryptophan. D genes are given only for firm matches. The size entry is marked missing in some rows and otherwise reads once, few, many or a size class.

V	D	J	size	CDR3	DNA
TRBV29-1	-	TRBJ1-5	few	CSVGSNGAGQPQHF	TGCAGCGTCGGCTCCAATGGGGCTGGTCAGCCCCAGCATTTT
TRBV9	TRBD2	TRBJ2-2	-	CASRLAGGEGSGELFF	TGTGCCAGCAGACTAGCGGGGGGCGAGGGTTCCGGGGAGCTGTTTTTT
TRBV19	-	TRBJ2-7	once	CASSKRGTGDYEQYF	TGTGCCAGTAGTAAGAGAGGGACGGGAGACTACGAGCAGTACTTC
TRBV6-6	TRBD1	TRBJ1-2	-	CASSGGQGSLHGYTF	TGTGCCAGCAGTGGGGGACAGGGGAGCTTACATGGCTACACCTTC
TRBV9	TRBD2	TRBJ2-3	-	CASSAGGTVLTDTQYF	TGTGCCAGCAGCGCCGGGGGGACGGTGCTCACAGATACGCAGTATTTT
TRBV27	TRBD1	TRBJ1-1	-	CASSLVGGTGVSEAFF	TGTGCCAGCAGTTTAGTGGGCGGGACAGGGGTATCTGAAGCTTTCTTT
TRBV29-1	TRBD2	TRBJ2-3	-	CSVAGGQEGTDTQYF	TGCAGCGTAGCGGGGGGGCAGGAGGGCACAGATACGCAGTATTTT
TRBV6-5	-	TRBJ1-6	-	CASRRTGDYNSPLHF	TGTGCCAGCAGGCGCACAGGCGACTATAATTCACCCCTCCACTTT
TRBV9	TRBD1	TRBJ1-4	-	CASSYLGGLDEKLFF	TGTGCCAGCAGCTATTTAGGGGGCCTGGATGAAAAACTGTTTTTT
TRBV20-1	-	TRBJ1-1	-	CSATLYTEAFF	TGCAGTGCTACCTTATACACTGAAGCTTTCTTT
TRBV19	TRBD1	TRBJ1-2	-	CASLYAPGQLINGYTF	TGTGCCAGTCTTTATGCACCGGGACAGTTGATTAATGGCTACACCTTC
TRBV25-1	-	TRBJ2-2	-	CASSGAGGTGELFF	TGTGCCAGCAGTGGGGCAGGTGGCACCGGGGAGCTGTTTTTT
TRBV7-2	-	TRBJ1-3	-	CASSRGWVSSGNTIYF	TGTGCCAGCAGCCGCGGTTGGGTATCCTCTGGAAACACCATATATTTT
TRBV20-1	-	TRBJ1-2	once	CSAPRQVGYTF	TGCAGTGCTCCCCGACAGGTTGGCTACACCTTC
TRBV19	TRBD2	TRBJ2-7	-	CASSILAGLHYEQYF	TGTGCCAGTAGTATCCTAGCGGGCCTACACTACGAGCAGTACTTC
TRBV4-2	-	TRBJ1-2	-	CASSQATGWNYGYTF	TGTGCCAGCAGCCAAGCCACAGGGTGGAACTATGGCTACACCTTC
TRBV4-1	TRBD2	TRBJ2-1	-	CASSQLLAGDYNEQFF	TGCGCCAGCAGCCAACTACTAGCGGGGGATTACAATGAGCAGTTCTTC
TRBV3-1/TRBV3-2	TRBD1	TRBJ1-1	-	CASSPTGTFFTEAFF	TGTGCCAGCAGCCCGACAGGGACCTTCTTCACTGAAGCTTTCTTT
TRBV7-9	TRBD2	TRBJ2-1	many	CASSSWTSGGRQFF	TGTGCCAGCAGCTCCTGGACTAGCGGGGGTCGGCAGTTCTTC
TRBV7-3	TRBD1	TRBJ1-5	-	CASSLTGANQPQHF	TGTGCCAGCAGCCTGACAGGGGCCAATCAGCCCCAGCATTTT
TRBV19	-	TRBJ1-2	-	CASSIEGNYGYTF	TGTGCCAGTAGTATCGAGGGAAACTATGGCTACACCTTC